This T cell receptor (beta chain) comes out of a study of cytomegalovirus exposure and HLA in healthy donors. The PCR made use of 60 Vbeta and 13 Jbeta primers. Method: immunoSEQ multiplex PCR; TCRdb's copy keeps in-frame clones and lacks some. This table holds fewer than 250,000 clones, about four fifths found once. Germline V gives CDR1 SGHVS, CDR2 FNYEAQ. The length of the CDR3 is 15 residues. The germline V and J ends were trimmed by 5 bases and 0 bases, with 14 bases remaining between them. Regarding this clone: As yet, its antigen is unknown.

Broader study findings: Highly shared sequence variants in one cluster were likely a sequencing artifact.

Sequences were obtained from PBMCs. This TCR came from a man aged 30 to 39 in good health and CMV-seronegative. J is TRBJ2-7 and V is TRBV7-6; TRBD2 is a possible D gene (6 bases). The CDR3 is CASSTGVGASYEQYF. CDR3 sequence (DNA): TGTGCCAGCAGCACGGGAGTTGGGGCCTCCTACGAGCAGTACTTC.